The 18 T cell receptor beta chains in this list originate from one sample, sequenced in a study of shared clonotypes between healthy human individuals. Clones were sequenced by immunoSEQ multiplex PCR, and TCRdb holds only the in-frame ones, with some missing. Here the sample spans almost 750,000 clones, roughly 72% being singletons. Sequenced: memory CD4+ T cells sorted from blood. Subset noted: CD45RA-negative fraction. Every receptor here comes from a woman aged 25-40 years in good health.

The rearrangement joins TRBV19 to TRBJ2-1; 7 bases are shared with TRBD1. Trimming cost V 4 bases and J 7 bases; bases outside gene matches: 4. CDR1 is LNHDA and CDR2 is SQIVND in the germline V gene (reference sequence). The length of the CDR3 is 13 residues. The CDR3 DNA is TGTGCCAGTAGTAAAGGGGGCCCAAATGAGCAGTTCTTC. Translated, it gives CASSKGGPNEQFF.

The chain uses TRBV30 and TRBJ2-6; D is unclear. The CDR3 runs 15 residues. Germline assignment: CDR1 GTSNPN and CDR2 SVGIG (reference sequence). V lost 0 bases and J lost 2, with 8 bases in between. The CDR3, as DNA: TGTGCCTGGAGTGTACGGAAAACTGGGGCCAACGTCCTGACTTTC. Its protein product is CAWSVRKTGANVLTF.

Remarks on this clone: This CDR3 is also generated by other DNA sequences in the sample. The chain uses TRBV28 and TRBJ2-7, with D tentatively TRBD1 (5 bases). V lost 4 bases, J lost 1 base, and 8 bases lay in between. Germline CDR1 and CDR2: MDHEN and SYDVKM. The CDR3 length is 13 residues. CDR3 loop: CASSSGHSYEQYF. The CDR3 DNA reads as TGTGCCAGCAGTTCCGGACATTCCTACGAGCAGTACTTC.

The rearrangement uses TRBV28 and TRBJ2-3; D might be TRBD2 (6 bases). V was shortened by 10 bases and J by 3 bases, with 17 bases between the two germline ends. CDR1 and CDR2 (germline): MDHEN, SYDVKM. The CDR3 runs to 14 residues. The CDR3 DNA reads TGTGCCACTACCAATAGCGGAAAAACAGATACGCAGTATTTT. It is translated as CATTNSGKTDTQYF.

V and J are TRBV28 and TRBJ1-1; the match to TRBD1 covers 7 bases. The V and J ends lost 6 bases and 7 bases, in that order; junction bases with no gene match: 5. Germline V gene sequence: CDR1 MDHEN, CDR2 SYDVKM. CDR3 length: 12 amino acids. The CDR3 sequence: CASSLGQVEAFF. CDR3 bases: TGTGCCAGCAGCCTAGGACAGGTTGAAGCTTTCTTT.

V usage is TRBV5-4 and J usage is TRBJ2-5; maybe TRBD2 (5 bases). CDR3 length equals 15 residues. Germline assignment: CDR1 SGHNT and CDR2 YYREEE (reference sequence). Deletions cut 3 bases from V and 4 bases from J, with 16 bases between. DNA of the CDR3: TGTGCCAGCAGCTCCTTGACTACCTCCCGAGAGACCCAGTACTTC. Amino acids: CASSSLTTSRETQYF.

The V gene is TRBV18, the J gene TRBJ1-2; tentatively, D is TRBD1 (6 bases). The CDR3 is made up of 17 amino acids. V was shortened by 3 bases and J by 4 bases, with 21 bases between the two germline ends. CDR1 KGHSH and CDR2 LQKENI come from the germline V gene. The CDR3: CASSPGGSGGAGYGYTF. The CDR3 DNA sequence: TGTGCCAGCTCACCGGGTGGAAGCGGGGGCGCCGGCTATGGCTACACCTTC.

V gene TRBV27 combines with J gene TRBJ1-1, with TRBD1 matching 9 bases. V lost 2 bases, J lost 6 bases, and 10 bases stayed unmatched. This CDR3 is built from 16 residues. CDR1 and CDR2 from the germline V gene are MNHEY and SMNVEV (reference sequence). CDR3 in DNA: TGTGCCAGCAGTTTAGGGTCGGCGAGGACAGGGGCTGAAGCTTTCTTT. It encodes CASSLGSARTGAEAFF.

This chain joins TRBV2 and TRBJ2-6; TRBD2 matches at 8 bases. The CDR3 has 23 residues. The V gene's germline CDR1 is SNHLY and CDR2 FYNNEI. V shed 9 bases and J 0 bases; nucleotides not matched to a gene: 28. The CDR3 coding sequence is TGTGCCAGTAAGAGCGGGAGATCCCTTCCTACTGATAGCCGGAGCTCTGGGGCCAACGTCCTGACTTTC. Its translation: CASKSGRSLPTDSRSSGANVLTF.

V and J are TRBV5-1 and TRBJ1-4; D might be TRBD1 (6 bases). Germline V gives CDR1 SGHRS, CDR2 YFSETQ. This CDR3 is built from 14 residues. Between the trimmed V and J ends, which lost 7 bases and 5 bases, there was a span of 15 bases. The CDR3 DNA reads TGCGCCAGCTCTTTGGACAGCCTAAATGAAAAACTGTTTTTT. This codes for CASSLDSLNEKLFF.

This chain connects TRBV6-5 to TRBJ1-4, with D unclear. Germline loops: CDR1 MNHEY, CDR2 SVGAGI. CDR3 length: 15 amino acids. V lost 0 bases and J lost 7, with 12 bases in between. Here the CDR3 reads CASSYSVSGGEKLFF. The CDR3 region has the DNA TGTGCCAGCAGTTACTCAGTGAGCGGTGGTGAAAAACTGTTTTTT.

The V call is TRBV6-5, the J call TRBJ2-7; 8 positions match TRBD2. This CDR3 is built from 16 residues. CDR1 is MNHEY and CDR2 is SVGAGI in the germline V gene. J lost 6 bases, V lost 2 bases, and 12 bases had no gene match. Written as DNA, the CDR3 is TGTGCCAGCAGTTACGGTGGGACTAGTCGGACGCTCGAGCAGTACTTC. Protein sequence: CASSYGGTSRTLEQYF.

V usage is TRBV13 and J usage is TRBJ2-7; unclear D gene. The V and J ends lost 5 bases and 6 bases respectively, with 11 bases between them. Germline V gives CDR1 PRHDT, CDR2 FYEKMQ (reference sequence). This CDR3 region has 12 residues. CDR3 nucleotide sequence: TGTGCCAGCAGCAGCAGAGCCGGCGAGCAGTACTTC. Protein product: CASSSRAGEQYF.

The chain employs TRBV7-2 and TRBJ2-7, with 7 bases matching TRBD1. The CDR3 consists of 14 residues. Germline lookup yields CDR1 SGHTA and CDR2 FQGNSA. J was trimmed by 3 bases and V by 4 bases; bases with no gene match: 6. The CDR3: CASSSGTVNYEQYF. The CDR3, as DNA: TGTGCCAGCAGCTCCGGGACAGTGAACTACGAGCAGTACTTC. Filled out from reference TRBV7-2 and TRBJ2-7, the complete variable domain reads GAGVSQSPSNKVTEKGKDVELRCDPISGHTALYWYRQSLGQGLEFLIYFQGNSAPDKSGLPSDRFSAERTGGSVSTLTIQRTQQEDSAVYLCASSSGTVNYEQYFGPGTRLTVT.

The V call is TRBV19, the J call TRBJ2-2; D is undetermined. Trimming took off 7 bases at V and 2 bases at J, with 8 bases between the two ends. Germline V gene data show CDR1 as LNHDA and CDR2 as SQIVND (reference sequence). This CDR3 is 13 amino acids long. The CDR3 protein is CASKFINTGELFF. The CDR3 region has the DNA TGTGCCAGTAAATTTATTAACACCGGGGAGCTGTTTTTT. The variable domain in full, with the rest retrieved from reference TRBV19 and TRBJ2-2, is DGGITQSPKYLFRKEGQNVTLSCEQNLNHDAMYWYRQDPGQGLRLIYYSQIVNDFQKGDIAEGYSVSREKKESFPLTVTSAQKNPTAFYLCASKFINTGELFFGEGSRLTVL.

This sequence joins TRBV28 and TRBJ1-3; 7 positions match TRBD1. Germline values: CDR1 MDHEN, CDR2 SYDVKM. The junction had 8 bases not matched to a gene; V was cut back by 7 bases and J by 2 bases. The CDR3 length is 15 residues. CDR3: CASTFRDRPGNTIYF. For the CDR3, the DNA is TGTGCCAGCACCTTCCGGGACAGACCTGGAAACACCATATATTTT.

The J gene is TRBJ2-7, the V gene TRBV5-3, with D unresolved. TRBV5-3 is an open reading frame, and its role is uncertain. V lost 1 base to trimming and J lost 5 bases, with 7 bases between them. This CDR3 is 12 amino acids long. In DNA form, the CDR3 reads TGTGCCAGAAGCTTGAAAGCCGACGAGCAGTACTTC. This sequence encodes CARSLKADEQYF.

Note on this clone: Different DNA sequences within this sample yield the same CDR3. The chain is built from TRBV5-1 and TRBJ2-1, with 9 bases identical to TRBD2. The CDR3 has 15 amino acids. Per the germline V gene, CDR1 is SGHRS and CDR2 is YFSETQ. J was trimmed by 2 bases and V by 5 bases; bases with no gene match: 5. This CDR3 reads CASSSSSGAYNEQFF. Written as DNA, the CDR3 is TGCGCCAGCAGTTCTTCTAGCGGGGCCTACAATGAGCAGTTCTTC.